This TCR beta chain is from a study of graft-versus-host responses after intestinal transplantation. The data were produced by immunoSEQ multiplex PCR, yet TCRdb's version contains in-frame clones alone and is incomplete. The sample yields tens of thousands of clones, roughly nine tenths seen once. Points on this clone: Its antigen is undetermined.

Trimming removed 8 bases from V and 3 bases from J; junction bases left unmatched: 3. The germline V gene encodes CDR1 WSHSY and CDR2 SAAADI. The CDR3 extends over 14 amino acids. Sequencing used unstimulated CD4+ T cells sorted from spleen or lymph node cells, obtained before intestinal transplant. The chain couples TRBV10-2 to TRBJ2-3, with 12 bases matching TRBD1. The source is a human donor who received an intestinal transplant. The CDR3 loop is CASRDRGRTDTQYF. CDR3 DNA sequence: TGCGCCAGCCGGGACAGGGGGCGGACAGATACGCAGTATTTT.